The 14 T cell receptor beta chains presented below share a single source sample, sequenced in a study of Graves' ophthalmopathy and Graves' hyperthyroidism. CDR3 regions of TCR beta were amplified from RNA transcripts. RT-PCR was first run with HTBI primers, then multiplex PCR in a second round. TCRdb called the multiplex PCR reads again in MiXCR, with one record for every CDR3 protein. The sample gives about 740,000 distinct CDR3 sequences, approximately 40% of which show up once; 40% to 45% is in the top ten. The sample was peripheral blood. The receptors stem from an adult man with Graves' ophthalmopathy.

Remarks on this clonotype: This sequence may be a read error, since a much larger clone differs from it by one base. The rearrangement uses TRBV10-3 and TRBJ2-7, with a possible D match to TRBD2 (6 bases). The CDR3 is 15 amino acids. From germline, CDR1 is ENHRY and CDR2 SYGVKD. CDR3 residues: CAIRGGASSSCEQYF. The CDR3 DNA reads TGTGCCATCAGAGGCGGGGCGTCGAGCTCCTGCGAGCAGTACTTC.

The chain couples TRBV20-1 to TRBJ1-4, with TRBD1 matching 7 bases. V lost 0 bases and J lost 8; bases outside the gene matches: 9. Germline CDR1 is DFQATT and CDR2 is SNEGSKA (reference sequence). This CDR3 comprises 15 residues. CDR3: CSAREHRQGGEKLFF. The CDR3 bases are TGCAGTGCTAGAGAGCATAGGCAGGGGGGAGAAAAACTGTTTTTT.

The chain has TRBV29-1 and TRBJ2-5; D is uncertain. Trimming took off 4 bases at V and 5 bases at J, with 14 bases between the two ends. Germline V gene data show CDR1 as SQVTM and CDR2 as ANQGSEA. CDR3 length: 13 amino acids. The CDR3 nucleotides read TGCAGCGTTGGAAATCCCACCGGGGAGACCCAGTACTTC. Protein: CSVGNPTGETQYF. Together with reference TRBV29-1 and TRBJ2-5, the CDR3 gives the full variable domain: SAVISQKPSRDICQRGTSLTIQCQVDSQVTMMFWYRQQPGQSLTLIATANQGSEATYESGFVIDKFPISRPNLTFSTLTVSNMSPEDSSIYLCSVGNPTGETQYFGPGTRLLVL.

This rearrangement joins TRBV6-5 to TRBJ1-3; D is undetermined. CDR1 is MNHEY, CDR2 SVGAGI, per germline. Trimming took off 6 bases at V and 0 bases at J, with 12 bases between the two ends. This CDR3 has 15 residues. The DNA for the CDR3 is TGTGCCAGCAGCCAAAGGTCTTACTCTGGAAACACCATATATTTT. Amino acids: CASSQRSYSGNTIYF.

This clonotype was seen many times. The CDR3 loop is CAISPTGDQPQHF. The CDR3 nucleotides are TGTGCCATCAGCCCGACAGGGGATCAGCCCCAGCATTTT. This chain connects TRBV10-3 to TRBJ1-5; TRBD1 agrees at 8 bases. The junction had 3 bases not matched to a gene; V was cut back by 6 bases and J by 5 bases. The CDR3 length is 13 residues. Germline V gene sequence: CDR1 ENHRY, CDR2 SYGVKD.

This clonotype was counted only a few times. This sequence joins TRBV6-6 and TRBJ1-6, with D hard to call. The CDR3 is made up of 14 amino acids. From germline, CDR1 is MNHNY and CDR2 SVGAGI (reference sequence). V was pared by 2 bases and J by 8 bases, with 10 bases between. The DNA for the CDR3 is TGTGCCAGCAGTTACGTGGTAAAGGATTCACCCCTCCACTTT. Its protein product is CASSYVVKDSPLHF.

This chain uses TRBV7-3 with TRBJ1-1, with TRBD1 matching 9 bases. Germline V lookup: CDR1 SGHTA, CDR2 FQGTGA. V was clipped by 5 bases and J by 4 bases; unmatched bases: 5. The CDR3 is made up of 14 amino acids. The CDR3 loop reads CASSEQGAPTEAFF. The CDR3 DNA is TGTGCCAGCAGCGAACAGGGGGCGCCCACTGAAGCTTTCTTT.

This clonotype has only a few counts. The V gene is TRBV7-9, the J gene TRBJ1-2; possible D gene TRBD1, 5 bases. From germline, CDR1 is SEHNR and CDR2 FQNEAQ (reference sequence). With 6 bases removed from V and 0 bases from J, the gap between germline ends came to 11 bases. The CDR3 has 14 residues. In nucleotides, the CDR3 is TGTGCCAGCAGTCTGGGACGGACTAACTATGGCTACACCTTC. Its protein is CASSLGRTNYGYTF.

The V call is TRBV20-1, the J call TRBJ2-5; 9 bases are a match to TRBD2. The CDR3 sequence is 14 residues long. The ends lost 5 bases at V and 2 bases at J; junction bases unmatched: 6. CDR1 is DFQATT, CDR2 SNEGSKA, per germline (reference sequence). CDR3 bases: TGCAGTGCTGTAGCGGGAGACGGGCAAGAGACCCAGTACTTC. As protein: CSAVAGDGQETQYF.

This clonotype was counted ten times or more. The chain recombines TRBV29-1 with TRBJ2-2, with a weak D call TRBD2 (5 bases). This CDR3 is 10 amino acids long. The germline V gene encodes CDR1 SQVTM and CDR2 ANQGSEA. Trimming removed 6 bases at V and 8 bases at J, with 7 bases between. The CDR3 DNA reads TGCAGCGTCGGGGAGGGGGAGCTGTTTTTT. The encoded protein is CSVGEGELFF.

There are many counts of this clonotype. The rearrangement links TRBV19 to TRBJ1-5; D possibly corresponds to TRBD1 (6 bases). Germline CDR1 and CDR2: LNHDA and SQIVND (reference sequence). The CDR3 has 17 amino acids. Trimming removed 5 bases from V and 4 bases from J, with 21 bases in between. This chain's CDR3 is CASSPRAYPGANQPQHF. As DNA, the CDR3 is TGTGCCAGTAGTCCACGGGCGTACCCAGGGGCAAATCAGCCCCAGCATTTT.

The table lists this clonotype with many counts. The chain recombines TRBV7-9 with TRBJ2-5, with 8 nucleotides matching TRBD2. J lost 5 bases, V lost 6 bases, and 11 bases had no gene match. Germline CDR1 and CDR2: SEHNR and FQNEAQ (reference sequence). The CDR3 totals 15 residues. The CDR3 DNA reads TGTGCCAGCAGTCGACCGGGACTAGTGGTGGAGACCCAGTACTTC. Its protein product is CASSRPGLVVETQYF.

The rearrangement links TRBV25-1 to TRBJ1-2, with TRBD1 identical over 7 bases. Germline V lookup: CDR1 MGHDK, CDR2 SYGVNS. Germline trimming cut 5 bases from V and 1 base from J; bases unmatched to any gene: 10. This CDR3 is 16 amino acids long. The CDR3 region is CASSSNTGQSNYGYTF. DNA for the CDR3: TGTGCCAGCAGTTCAAATACGGGACAGAGTAACTATGGCTACACCTTC.

The sample holds a few counts of this clonotype. The CDR3 here is CASTLGREWSTEAFF. The CDR3 region has the DNA TGTGCCAGCACCTTGGGGAGGGAGTGGAGCACTGAAGCTTTCTTT. The chain couples TRBV25-1 to TRBJ1-1, with no clear D. This CDR3 has 15 amino acids. Germline CDR1 reads MGHDK; CDR2 reads SYGVNS. V lost 7 bases to trimming and J lost 4 bases, with 19 bases between them. Full variable domain (remainder filled in from reference TRBV25-1 and TRBJ1-1): EADIYQTPRYLVIGTGKKITLECSQTMGHDKMYWYQQDPGMELHLIHYSYGVNSTEKGDLSSESTVSRIRTEHFPLTLESARPSHTSQYLCASTLGREWSTEAFFGQGTRLTVV.